Listed below are T cell receptor beta chains from one sample, sequenced in a study of T cell responses to AZD1222 COVID-19 vaccine. Repertoires were generated with immunoSEQ multiplex PCR, while TCRdb's copy carries only in-frame clones and drops some. This table holds about 86,000 clones, around 90% found once. The input for sequencing was peripheral blood, taken on day 0 of AZD1222 vaccination. The receptors come from an adult in good health. Both conserved end residues are trimmed from each CDR3. Some rows mark clone size as missing; the rest say once, few, many or name a class of expanded clone.

abundance,v_gene,j_gene,len,CDR3aa
NA,TRBV7-8,TRBJ2-7,12,ASSRTGPKEEQY
NA,TRBV28,TRBJ2-3,14,ASSSVAGRGTDTQY
once,TRBV12-3/TRBV12-4,TRBJ2-3,11,ASSPRLGQTQY
NA,TRBV19,TRBJ1-1,13,ASSILGTGTTEAF
NA,TRBV5-1,TRBJ2-2,11,ASRSAGNGELF
NA,TRBV19,TRBJ2-7,13,ASSIDSTGAYEQY
NA,TRBV14,TRBJ1-1,12,ASSPGHLLTEAF
NA,TRBV28,TRBJ2-3,16,ASSSGTSGRMGGDTQY
NA,TRBV28,TRBJ2-7,11,ASSLRIPYEQY
NA,TRBV5-1,TRBJ1-3,11,ASSPTTGNTIY
NA,TRBV2,TRBJ1-5,10,ASSGSSAPQH